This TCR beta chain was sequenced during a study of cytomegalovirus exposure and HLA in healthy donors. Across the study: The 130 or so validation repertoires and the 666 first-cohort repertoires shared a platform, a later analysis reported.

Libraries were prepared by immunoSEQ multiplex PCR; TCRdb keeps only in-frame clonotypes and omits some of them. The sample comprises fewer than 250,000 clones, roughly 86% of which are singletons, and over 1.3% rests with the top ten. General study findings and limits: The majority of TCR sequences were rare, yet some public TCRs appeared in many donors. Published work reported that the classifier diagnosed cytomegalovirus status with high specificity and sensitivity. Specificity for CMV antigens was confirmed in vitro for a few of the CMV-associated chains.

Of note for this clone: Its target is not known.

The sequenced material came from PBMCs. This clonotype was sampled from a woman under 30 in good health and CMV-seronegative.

The CDR3: CASGTLAGVPRETQYF. DNA of the CDR3: TGTGCCAGCGGGACACTAGCGGGGGTTCCCAGGGAGACCCAGTACTTC. V gene TRBV2 combines with J gene TRBJ2-5; 11 bases map to TRBD2. Germline V lookup: CDR1 SNHLY, CDR2 FYNNEI. V lost 8 bases and J lost 5; bases outside the gene matches: 13. The CDR3 spans 16 residues. The whole variable domain, remainder taken from reference TRBV2 and TRBJ2-5, is EPEVTQTPSHQVTQMGQEVILRCVPISNHLYFYWYRQILGQKVEFLVSFYNNEISEKSEIFDDQFSVERPDGSNFTLKIRSTKLEDSAMYFCASGTLAGVPRETQYFGPGTRLLVL.